Presented here are 3 T cell receptor beta chains from one specimen sequenced in a study of stem cell transplantation in POMP-related autoinflammatory disease. Only in-frame clones appear in the TCRdb table, and some are missing; sequencing was by immunoSEQ multiplex PCR. The table includes roughly 68,000 clones, about nine tenths detected once. Material: CD4+ T cells from PBMCs, obtained after stem cell transplantation. Receptor source: a human patient with POMP-related autoinflammation and immune dysregulation (PRAID). The T cells may come from the graft donor.

This clone was seen only once. The chain carries TRBV4-1 and TRBJ2-4, with 8 bases lining up with TRBD2. The CDR3 has 18 amino acids. The J segment lost 0 bases and the V segment lost 1 base, leaving 8 bases of the junction unmatched. In germline, CDR1 is MGHRA, CDR2 YSYEKL. CDR3 DNA: TGCGCCAGCAGCCAAGGCCTAGCGGGCATTCTAGCCAAAAACATTCAGTACTTC. Its protein is CASSQGLAGILAKNIQYF.

As concerns this clone: The same CDR3 can be traced to other DNA sequences in this sample. The chain couples TRBV18 to TRBJ2-1, with TRBD1 matching over 9 bases. CDR3 size: 14 residues. The germline V gene has CDR1 KGHSH and CDR2 LQKENI. Trimming removed 3 bases from V and 7 bases from J; junction bases left unmatched: 4. The CDR3 loop is CASSPRTGDNEQFF. In DNA form, the CDR3 reads TGTGCCAGCTCACCCCGGACAGGGGATAATGAGCAGTTCTTC.

CDR3 residues: CASSRTGEGNTIYF. The CDR3 coding sequence is TGTGCCAGTAGTCGGACAGGGGAAGGAAACACCATATATTTT. The chain employs TRBV19 and TRBJ1-3, with TRBD1 identical over 9 bases. The CDR3 consists of 14 residues. CDR1 and CDR2 from the germline V gene are LNHDA and SQIVND (reference sequence). Germline trimming cut 5 bases from V and 4 bases from J; bases unmatched to any gene: 3.